The 6 T cell receptor beta chains presented below share a single source sample, sequenced in a study of OX40 agonist ivuxolimab in advanced cancers. TCRdb's copy holds only in-frame clones and misses some; the assay was immunoSEQ multiplex PCR. This sample has 80,000 to 100,000 clones, with roughly 94% found just once. Sequenced material: CD4+ or CD8+ T cells sorted from blood, taken in a trial of the OX40 agonist ivuxolimab. Every receptor here comes from an adult with an advanced solid tumor such as melanoma, head and neck, liver or kidney cancer.

The chain is built from TRBV25-1 and TRBJ2-1, with 10 bases identical to TRBD1. The germline V gene encodes CDR1 MGHDK and CDR2 SYGVNS. The J segment lost 0 bases and the V segment lost 6 bases, leaving 2 bases of the junction unmatched. The CDR3 has 15 amino acids. This CDR3 is CASRRTGGSYNEQFF. The CDR3 DNA is TGTGCCAGCAGACGGACAGGGGGCTCCTACAATGAGCAGTTCTTC.

A single count supports this clone. The chain has TRBV11-2 and TRBJ2-7; TRBD2 might be the D (5 bases). V gave up 1 base and J gave up 2 bases, with 18 bases separating them. CDR1 is SGHAT, CDR2 FQNNGV, per germline. The CDR3 contains 17 residues. CDR3 in amino acids: CASSLGLTLEVPYEQYF. The CDR3 DNA reads as TGTGCCAGCAGCTTAGGGTTGACCCTGGAGGTCCCCTACGAGCAGTACTTC.

The chain employs TRBV19 and TRBJ1-1; D is undetermined. From germline, CDR1 is LNHDA and CDR2 SQIVND (reference sequence). Trimming removed 7 bases from V and 1 base from J, with 13 bases in between. This CDR3 comprises 14 residues. The DNA for the CDR3 is TGTGCCAGTAAGCGATCCTATGAGAACACTGAAGCTTTCTTT. Protein product: CASKRSYENTEAFF.

The V call is TRBV11-2, the J call TRBJ1-1; TRBD1 might be the D (5 bases). CDR1 SGHAT and CDR2 FQNNGV come from the germline V gene. The CDR3 extends over 15 amino acids. Trimming removed 4 bases from V and 4 bases from J, with 16 bases in between. The CDR3 DNA is TGTGCCAGCAGCTCCACAGGACAAAGAGGCACTGAAGCTTTCTTT. Translation gives CASSSTGQRGTEAFF.

This clone showed up just once. Here the CDR3 reads CASSFPDRGNTEAFF. CDR3 sequence (DNA): TGTGCCAGCAGCTTCCCGGACAGAGGGAACACTGAAGCTTTCTTT. The chain recombines TRBV7-2 with TRBJ1-1; D is perhaps TRBD1 (6 bases). Germline V gene data show CDR1 as SGHTA and CDR2 as FQGNSA. The V end lost 3 bases, the J end lost 1 base, and 12 bases lay between the germline ends. The length of the CDR3 is 15 residues.

The chain employs TRBV6-4 and TRBJ1-5; TRBD1 matches 10 bases. J lost 0 bases, V lost 6 bases, and 5 bases had no gene match. Germline CDR1 is MRHNA and CDR2 is SNTAGT. This CDR3 spans 16 amino acids. The CDR3 nucleotides read TGTGCCAGCAGGGGGGACAGGGGACATAGCAATCAGCCCCAGCATTTT. Amino acid sequence: CASRGDRGHSNQPQHF.